This passage covers 8 T cell receptor beta chains from one sample sequenced in a study of cytomegalovirus exposure and HLA in healthy donors. The primer mix had 60 Vbeta and 13 Jbeta primers. Sequencing was performed with immunoSEQ multiplex PCR; in TCRdb, only in-frame clones are kept and a portion is missing. Of about 130,000 clones in the sample, around 82% are singletons; the top ten hold under 1.5%. The sample was PBMCs. The receptors derive from a man in his forties or fifties in good health and CMV-seronegative.

CDR3 sequence reads: CASSERTGGSEKLFF. CDR3 in DNA: TGTGCCAGCAGTGAACGGACAGGGGGCAGTGAAAAACTGTTTTTT. The rearrangement uses TRBV6-1 and TRBJ1-4; 11 bases align to TRBD1. Germline-derived CDR1 and CDR2 are MNHNS and SASEGT. The CDR3 totals 15 residues. The J segment lost 7 bases and the V segment lost 2 bases, leaving 3 bases of the junction unmatched.

V usage is TRBV10-3 and J usage is TRBJ2-1; TRBD1 agrees at 8 bases. Unmatched junction bases numbered 10, after V lost 8 bases and J lost 7 bases. This CDR3 is 14 amino acids long. Germline V gene data show CDR1 as ENHRY and CDR2 as SYGVKD. The CDR3 DNA reads as TGTGCCATCCGAGGGACAGGCGGAGAGAATGAGCAGTTCTTC. Amino acid sequence: CAIRGTGGENEQFF.

Only a few counts were recorded for this clone. In the same sample, other DNA sequences code for this CDR3. This chain links TRBV18 with TRBJ1-1; D not resolved. The CDR3 runs 14 residues. V was clipped by 3 bases and J by 1 base, with 9 bases between them. The germline V gene encodes CDR1 KGHSH and CDR2 LQKENI. The CDR3 DNA sequence: TGTGCCAGCTCACCGGGAGGTTGGAACACTGAAGCTTTCTTT. Encoded protein: CASSPGGWNTEAFF.

This clone has a handful of counts. This chain links TRBV7-2 with TRBJ1-1; 7 bases map to TRBD1. Germline V lookup: CDR1 SGHTA, CDR2 FQGNSA. V lost 4 bases and J lost 7; bases outside the gene matches: 6. There are 13 residues in the CDR3. CDR3 sequence reads: CASSSRQGLEAFF. For the CDR3, the DNA is TGTGCCAGCAGCTCTAGACAGGGACTTGAAGCTTTCTTT.

This chain links TRBV19 with TRBJ2-5, with TRBD1 matching over 9 bases. With 1 base clipped from V and 4 bases from J, the junction kept 4 bases outside the gene matches. CDR3 size: 15 residues. The germline V gene encodes CDR1 LNHDA and CDR2 SQIVND (reference sequence). The CDR3 reads CASSIGDRAPETQYF. The CDR3 DNA reads TGTGCCAGTAGTATAGGGGACAGGGCCCCAGAGACCCAGTACTTC. Looking up the rest from reference TRBV19 and TRBJ2-5 gives the full variable domain: DGGITQSPKYLFRKEGQNVTLSCEQNLNHDAMYWYRQDPGQGLRLIYYSQIVNDFQKGDIAEGYSVSREKKESFPLTVTSAQKNPTAFYLCASSIGDRAPETQYFGPGTRLLVL.

The J gene is TRBJ1-1, the V gene TRBV30, with 8 nucleotides matching TRBD1. CDR1 is GTSNPN, CDR2 SVGIG, per germline (reference sequence). The CDR3 covers 13 residues. V trimming: 0 bases; J trimming: 5 bases; junction bases outside the gene matches: 2. The CDR3 loop is CAWSVTGGTEAFF. Written as DNA, the CDR3 is TGTGCCTGGAGTGTAACAGGGGGAACTGAAGCTTTCTTT.

This chain joins TRBV29-1 and TRBJ2-5; 7 bases map to TRBD2. The J segment lost 4 bases and the V segment lost 6 bases, leaving 2 bases of the junction unmatched. Per germline, CDR1 SQVTM and CDR2 ANQGSEA. The CDR3 loop spans 11 amino acids. The DNA of the CDR3 is TGCAGCGTAACGGGGGGAGAGACCCAGTACTTC. Its protein is CSVTGGETQYF.

This chain uses TRBV7-9 with TRBJ1-2, with TRBD1 identical over 8 bases. Trimming cost V 4 bases and J 8 bases; bases outside gene matches: 12. Germline V gene sequence: CDR1 SEHNR, CDR2 FQNEAQ (reference sequence). The CDR3 is 15 amino acids. DNA for the CDR3: TGTGCCAGCAGCTCGGGACAGGAACCATTGTACGGCTACACCTTC. It is translated as CASSSGQEPLYGYTF.